This passage covers 14 T cell receptor beta chains from one sample sequenced in a study of control samples from healthy donors and cancer patients. Here immunoSEQ multiplex PCR was the method, and the copy in TCRdb shows in-frame clones only, minus some. This sample has about 250,000 clones, with over 75% found just once. What was sequenced was PBMCs. These receptors all come from a woman aged 60 to 75 with lung cancer.

The V and J genes are TRBV30 and TRBJ1-1, with D possibly being TRBD1 (5 bases). There are 13 residues in the CDR3. Germline V gene sequence: CDR1 GTSNPN, CDR2 SVGIG (reference sequence). Trimming removed 4 bases from V and 4 bases from J, with 13 bases in between. The CDR3 bases are TGTGCCTGGACGGGGGATTGGGTCACTGAAGCTTTCTTT. It specifies CAWTGDWVTEAFF.

J is TRBJ2-1 and V is TRBV18; possible D gene TRBD2, 5 bases. The CDR3 contains 13 residues. The ends were cut back, 0 bases at V and 6 bases at J, with 6 bases in the middle. CDR1 and CDR2 (germline): KGHSH, LQKENI. The chain's CDR3 is CASSPPTTNEQFF. As DNA, the CDR3 is TGTGCCAGCTCACCACCGACTACCAATGAGCAGTTCTTC.

The chain joins TRBV6-4 to TRBJ2-3; D remains unclear. The CDR3 sequence is 13 residues long. V lost 3 bases and J lost 0, with 4 bases in between. CDR1 and CDR2 from the germline V gene are MRHNA and SNTAGT. The DNA for the CDR3 is TGTGCCAGCAGTGAGGGGAGCACAGATACGCAGTATTTT. Protein: CASSEGSTDTQYF.

V and J are TRBV18 and TRBJ2-5; TRBD1 aligns across 8 bases. This CDR3 comprises 16 residues. Germline V gene lookup returns CDR1 KGHSH and CDR2 LQKENI. V was pared by 2 bases and J by 1 base, with 6 bases of the junction left unmatched. CDR3 DNA sequence: TGTGCCAGCTCACCAAGGACAGGGATCGTCCAAGAGACCCAGTACTTC. Its protein is CASSPRTGIVQETQYF.

V is TRBV9 and J is TRBJ2-5, with 8 bases fitting TRBD2. Germline CDR1 and CDR2: SGDLS and YYNGEE. The V gene end was trimmed by 0 bases and the J gene end by 7 bases; junction bases not matched to a gene: 8. The CDR3 totals 15 residues. The CDR3 spells CASSVAGGPKVTQYF. The CDR3, as DNA: TGTGCCAGCAGCGTAGCGGGGGGGCCGAAGGTGACCCAGTACTTC.

V usage is TRBV23-1 and J usage is TRBJ1-6; tentative D call: TRBD1 (6 bases). TRBV23-1 counts as an open reading frame of uncertain function. Deletions cut 1 base from V and 6 bases from J, with 22 bases between. This CDR3 has 19 amino acids. CDR3 sequence reads: CASSQCGGHNTLCNSPLHF. CDR3 bases: TGCGCCAGCAGTCAATGTGGGGGGCATAACACTTTATGTAATTCACCCCTCCACTTT.

The chain recombines TRBV5-6 with TRBJ2-7, with D maybe TRBD1 (6 bases). Trimming took 5 bases from V and 4 from J, leaving 13 bases between them. The CDR3 runs 13 residues. The germline CDR1 and CDR2 sequences are SGHDT and YYEEEE. The CDR3 loop is CASSYRESYEQYF. CDR3 bases: TGTGCCAGCAGTTACAGGGAATCTTACGAGCAGTACTTC.

This clone was picked up a small number of times. V gene TRBV5-1 combines with J gene TRBJ1-4, with D possibly being TRBD1 (6 bases). Germline V gene sequence: CDR1 SGHRS, CDR2 YFSETQ. The CDR3 is made up of 14 amino acids. Trimming shortened V by 1 base and J by 5 bases, and 9 bases separated the two germline ends. In DNA form, the CDR3 reads TGCGCCAGCAGCTTGCAGGGGCGCAATGAAAAACTGTTTTTT. It is translated as CASSLQGRNEKLFF.

V usage is TRBV5-4 and J usage is TRBJ2-7, with 7 bases aligning to TRBD1. V gave up 4 bases and J gave up 0 bases; unmatched junction bases: 7. Germline assignment: CDR1 SGHNT and CDR2 YYREEE (reference sequence). The CDR3 length is 15 residues. CDR3: CASSLGQASSYEQYF. DNA of the CDR3: TGTGCCAGCAGCCTCGGACAGGCCAGCTCCTACGAGCAGTACTTC.

This sequence joins TRBV28 and TRBJ1-4, with D possibly TRBD1 on 5 matching bases. V gave up 5 bases and J gave up 8 bases, with 18 bases separating them. CDR1 and CDR2 (germline): MDHEN, SYDVKM. The CDR3 sequence is 15 residues long. The CDR3 DNA follows: TGTGCCAGCAGTCCCGCGGGGCGCCCGGGGGAAAAACTGTTTTTT. Amino acids: CASSPAGRPGEKLFF.

This clone appeared a single time. This CDR3 is also generated by other DNA sequences in the sample. This chain connects TRBV19 to TRBJ1-5; 7 nucleotides agree with TRBD1. From germline, CDR1 is LNHDA and CDR2 SQIVND (reference sequence). V lost 4 bases to trimming and J lost 7 bases; unmatched junction nucleotides: 10. The CDR3 consists of 15 residues. CDR3 DNA: TGTGCCAGTAGTACATCAGGGGGTGAAGGGCAGCCCCAGCATTTT. This sequence encodes CASSTSGGEGQPQHF.

The chain is built from TRBV6-5 and TRBJ1-5; 9 bases are shared with TRBD1. V gave up 6 bases and J gave up 7 bases; unmatched junction bases: 7. The germline CDR1 and CDR2 sequences are MNHEY and SVGAGI. There are 14 residues in the CDR3. The CDR3 reads CASRSGTGLQPQHF. In DNA form, the CDR3 reads TGTGCCAGCAGGTCCGGGACAGGGTTGCAGCCCCAGCATTTT.

The rearrangement links TRBV6-6 to TRBJ1-1; the D gene is possibly TRBD1 (5 bases). Trimming shortened V by 7 bases and J by 1 base, and 13 bases separated the two germline ends. This CDR3 is built from 14 residues. Germline CDR1 reads MNHNY; CDR2 reads SVGAGI (reference sequence). The CDR3 region has the DNA TGTGCCAGCACTCACCAGGGTCCGAACACTGAAGCTTTCTTT. This translates into CASTHQGPNTEAFF.

This chain links TRBV27 with TRBJ2-7; TRBD2 matches at 10 bases. V lost 6 bases, J lost 5 bases, and 13 bases stayed unmatched. The CDR3 extends over 16 amino acids. The germline V gene encodes CDR1 MNHEY and CDR2 SMNVEV (reference sequence). The CDR3 DNA reads as TGTGCCAGCAGCCAAAAATCAGCGGGAGGGTTGAACGAGCAGTACTTC. Translating it yields CASSQKSAGGLNEQYF.